The present entry profiles one T cell receptor beta chain with its context. No antigen is known for it. The data were taken from a study of vaccination and CD4 T cells after COVID-19. The overall study: At a median about 95 days (range 35 to 161) after diagnosis, post-COVID samples were drawn.

Sequencing of the DNA from cultured CD4+ T cells was carried out with the Oncomine TCR Beta short-read assay. Genomic DNA was isolated from CD4+ T cells that had been cultured. TCRdb recomputed calls from the PCR reads with MiXCR, one row per CDR3 protein. The sample holds 20,000 to 25,000 distinct CDR3 sequences, 70% seen once. Treatment here: approximately nine-day PBMC culture with coronavirus spike peptide pools or control peptides (ViraFEST assay). The study's findings and limits: Spike mono-reactive status applied to 304 of 307 vaccine-specific clones in convalescent patients.

Per germline, CDR1 SEHNR and CDR2 FQNEAQ (reference sequence). Trimming at V came to 5 bases and at J to 5 bases, leaving 14 bases not matched to a gene. The CDR3 spans 17 residues. This clonotype was obtained from a human donor who had recovered from COVID-19. This chain joins TRBV7-9 and TRBJ1-5; 8 bases agree with TRBD1. Specimen: CD4+ T cells from blood, cultured in vitro. The CDR3 DNA reads TGTGCCAGCAGCAAAAAGGGGGGGACAGGAAATTATCAGCCCCAGCATTTT. Translated: CASSKKGGTGNYQPQHF.